Below, 17 T cell receptor beta chains from the same sample are listed, as sequenced in a study of T cells in Graves' hyperthyroidism and ophthalmopathy. From RNA transcripts, TCR beta CDR3 regions were amplified. The HTBI primer set served for first-round RT-PCR of the TCR CDR3. TCRdb re-derived calls from the multiplex PCR reads in MiXCR, one entry per CDR3 protein. The table has almost 500,000 distinct CDR3 sequences, less than 25% seen once; the top ten hold about 53%. Sequencing was carried out using blood. These receptors all come from a woman between 65 and 79 years old with Graves' ophthalmopathy.

There are many counts of this clonotype. V usage is TRBV12-5 and J usage is TRBJ1-1; D is perhaps TRBD1 (6 bases). Deletions cut 6 bases from V and 1 base from J, with 9 bases between. The CDR3 has 13 amino acids. Looked up from germline, CDR1 is LGHNT and CDR2 is FRNRAP. The CDR3 bases are TGTGCTAGTGGACTGACAGGGAACACTGAAGCTTTCTTT. It encodes CASGLTGNTEAFF.

Only a few counts were recorded for this clonotype. J is TRBJ2-7 and V is TRBV6-1, with D unresolved. The CDR3 extends over 14 amino acids. Germline assignment: CDR1 MNHNS and CDR2 SASEGT. Trimming removed 6 bases from V and 5 bases from J, with 17 bases in between. CDR3 amino acids: CASSRGPGGNEQYF. CDR3 coding DNA: TGTGCCAGCAGCCGAGGACCGGGCGGTAACGAGCAGTACTTC.

The rearrangement uses TRBV20-1 and TRBJ1-1, with 10 positions matching TRBD1. From germline, CDR1 is DFQATT and CDR2 SNEGSKA (reference sequence). This CDR3 comprises 16 residues. J was trimmed by 4 bases and V by 2 bases; bases with no gene match: 10. The CDR3 region is CSARLSDRGLSTEAFF. The CDR3 bases are TGCAGTGCTAGACTATCCGACAGGGGGCTCAGCACTGAAGCTTTCTTT.

This clonotype showed up just a few times. This sequence joins TRBV27 and TRBJ2-3, with D possibly being TRBD2 (5 bases). Trimming stripped 3 bases from V and 5 bases from J, with 12 bases between. Germline CDR1 reads MNHEY; CDR2 reads SMNVEV (reference sequence). CDR3 length: 14 residues. CDR3 region: CASSFSDSRDTQYF. As DNA, the CDR3 is TGTGCCAGCAGTTTTTCGGACTCCCGAGATACGCAGTATTTT.

This clonotype came up a few times. Since no conserved phenylalanine or tryptophan closes the CDR3, a read error is the likely cause. Here the CDR3 DNA reads TGTGCCAGCAGCACCCCGGGACTCCCGGGCTACACCCTC. This translates into CASSTPGLPGYTL. The genes are TRBV28 and TRBJ1-2, with a tentative D call TRBD1 (5 bases). The CDR3 totals 13 residues. The germline V gene encodes CDR1 MDHEN and CDR2 SYDVKM. V lost 6 bases and J lost 8, with 16 bases in between.

The chain couples TRBV5-1 to TRBJ2-7, with D unclear. Trimming shortened V by 5 bases and J by 4 bases, and 10 bases separated the two germline ends. The CDR3 runs 12 residues. CDR1 SGHRS and CDR2 YFSETQ come from the germline V gene. The CDR3 loop reads CASRSSRYEQYF. The CDR3 DNA reads TGCGCCAGCAGATCCTCCCGATACGAGCAGTACTTC.

V gene TRBV7-9 combines with J gene TRBJ2-7; 7 bases are a match to TRBD1. Germline values: CDR1 SEHNR, CDR2 FQNEAQ (reference sequence). After removal of 1 base from V and 3 bases from J, the junction contained 3 bases not matched to a gene. This CDR3 is built from 14 residues. In nucleotides, the CDR3 is TGTGCCAGCAGCTTAGAACAGGGGAACTACGAGCAGTACTTC. Amino acids: CASSLEQGNYEQYF.

This rearrangement joins TRBV2 to TRBJ2-7; 7 nucleotides match TRBD2. Looked up from germline, CDR1 is SNHLY and CDR2 is FYNNEI. The CDR3 is 15 residues long. V lost 1 base to trimming and J lost 0 bases; unmatched junction nucleotides: 3. CDR3: CASSEVLARSYEQYF. CDR3 coding DNA: TGTGCCAGCAGTGAAGTACTAGCGCGCTCCTACGAGCAGTACTTC.

The chain has TRBV20-1 and TRBJ1-4; no definite D call. The V end was cut by 0 bases, the J end by 3 bases, with 5 bases between. Germline V gene sequence: CDR1 DFQATT, CDR2 SNEGSKA (reference sequence). The CDR3 is 13 residues long. This CDR3 is CSARDIANEKLFF. The CDR3 region has the DNA TGCAGTGCTAGAGATATAGCTAATGAAAAACTGTTTTTT.

This rearrangement joins TRBV19 to TRBJ1-1; D is unresolved. With 6 bases removed from V and 1 base from J, the gap between germline ends came to 12 bases. Germline V lookup: CDR1 LNHDA, CDR2 SQIVND (reference sequence). The CDR3 has 14 amino acids. The DNA for the CDR3 is TGTGCCAGTAGCATCGGGTTAACGAACACTGAAGCTTTCTTT. Its protein is CASSIGLTNTEAFF. The whole variable domain, remainder taken from reference TRBV19 and TRBJ1-1, is DGGITQSPKYLFRKEGQNVTLSCEQNLNHDAMYWYRQDPGQGLRLIYYSQIVNDFQKGDIAEGYSVSREKKESFPLTVTSAQKNPTAFYLCASSIGLTNTEAFFGQGTRLTVV.

This chain uses TRBV30 with TRBJ2-1; 12 bases line up with TRBD2. The length of the CDR3 is 15 residues. The V and J ends lost 4 bases and 9 bases, in that order; junction bases with no gene match: 10. Germline V lookup: CDR1 GTSNPN, CDR2 SVGIG (reference sequence). CDR3 residues: CAWTVRTSGTGEQFF. CDR3 coding DNA: TGTGCCTGGACAGTAAGGACTAGCGGGACGGGTGAGCAGTTCTTC. The entire variable domain, with the rest obtained from reference TRBV30 and TRBJ2-1, is as follows: SQTIHQWPATLVQPVGSPLSLECTVEGTSNPNLYWYRQAAGRGLQLLFYSVGIGQISSEVPQNLSASRPQDRQFILSSKKLLLSDSGFYLCAWTVRTSGTGEQFFGPGTRLTVL.

This clonotype turned up a few times. The V call is TRBV12-3 or TRBV12-4, the J call TRBJ2-1, with 12 bases matching TRBD2. The CDR3 runs 16 residues. The junction had 13 bases not matched to a gene; V was cut back by 6 bases and J by 10 bases. The CDR3 spells CASRRTSGVIPREQFF. CDR3 nucleotides: TGTGCCAGCAGGAGGACTAGCGGGGTGATCCCACGCGAGCAGTTCTTC.

This chain links TRBV7-2 with TRBJ2-1; TRBD2 aligns across 15 bases. With V trimmed by 4 bases and J by 4 bases, 8 bases remained unmatched. Looked up from germline, CDR1 is SGHTA and CDR2 is FQGNSA. The CDR3 has 18 residues. The CDR3 DNA is TGTGCCAGCAGCTCGGGGGGACTAGCGGGAGGTTGGTACAATGAGCAGTTCTTC. Its protein is CASSSGGLAGGWYNEQFF.

The chain couples TRBV20-1 to TRBJ2-2; D gene ambiguous. Trimming stripped 6 bases from V and 2 bases from J, with 10 bases between. Germline loops: CDR1 DFQATT, CDR2 SNEGSKA (reference sequence). The CDR3 spans 13 residues. The CDR3 spells CSARKTNTGELFF. The CDR3, as DNA: TGCAGTGCCCGAAAAACAAACACCGGGGAGCTGTTTTTT.

This clonotype was observed at least ten times. This chain links TRBV6-5 with TRBJ1-5; maybe TRBD1 (5 bases). V lost 2 bases and J lost 5, with 10 bases in between. Germline V gene lookup returns CDR1 MNHEY and CDR2 SVGAGI. The CDR3 loop spans 14 amino acids. CDR3 region: CASSYGQGHQPQHF. CDR3 nucleotides: TGTGCCAGCAGTTACGGGCAGGGCCATCAGCCCCAGCATTTT.

There are a few counts of this clonotype. The chain combines TRBV11-2 with TRBJ2-7; 10 bases agree with TRBD2. This CDR3 comprises 16 residues. Per germline, CDR1 SGHAT and CDR2 FQNNGV. The junction had 12 bases not matched to a gene; V was cut back by 6 bases and J by 4 bases. CDR3 bases: TGTGCCAGCAGTTCATTTAGCGGGAGGACGACATACGAGCAGTACTTC. Residues: CASSSFSGRTTYEQYF. The complete variable domain, with remaining parts taken from reference TRBV11-2 and TRBJ2-7, reads EAGVAQSPRYKIIEKRQSVAFWCNPISGHATLYWYQQILGQGPKLLIQFQNNGVVDDSQLPKDRFSAERLKGVDSTLKIQPAKLEDSAVYLCASSSFSGRTTYEQYFGPGTRLTVT.

This clonotype was counted at least ten times. This chain links TRBV6-2 or TRBV6-3 with TRBJ2-1, with TRBD1 as a possible D gene (8 bases). This CDR3 comprises 18 residues. Trimming stripped 4 bases from V and 7 bases from J, with 26 bases between. Germline CDR1 and CDR2: MNHEY and SVGEGT. The CDR3 is CASSWGTGTSGGGNEQFF. The CDR3 DNA sequence: TGTGCCAGCAGTTGGGGGACAGGAACCTCGGGAGGAGGTAATGAGCAGTTCTTC.